These T cell receptor beta chains were read from a single sample in a study of cytomegalovirus exposure and HLA in healthy donors. The protocol was immunoSEQ multiplex PCR, while the TCRdb copy is restricted to in-frame clones and leaves out a portion. The listing contains 35,000 to 45,000 clones. Sequencing was done on a sample of PBMCs. These receptors all come from a male donor in good health and CMV-seronegative. The CDR3 runs from the conserved cysteine through the conserved F or W. D genes are given only for firm matches.

v_gene	d_gene	len	j_gene	CDR3aa	CDR3nt
TRBV27	TRBD1	16	TRBJ1-6	CASSFGQGARNSPLHF	TGTGCCAGCAGTTTTGGACAGGGGGCGAGGAATTCACCCCTCCACTTT
TRBV28	NA	14	TRBJ2-7	CASSLIGRSYEQYF	TGTGCCAGCAGTTTGATAGGCAGGTCCTACGAGCAGTACTTC
TRBV6-6	NA	12	TRBJ2-7	CASGESSYEQYF	TGTGCCAGCGGGGAGAGCTCCTACGAGCAGTACTTC
TRBV13	NA	16	TRBJ2-5	CASSLGVRGSGETQYF	TGTGCCAGCAGCTTAGGTGTCAGGGGTTCGGGGGAGACCCAGTACTTC
TRBV7-3	TRBD2	19	TRBJ2-1	CASSLTPGLAGVAYNEQFF	TGTGCCAGCAGCTTAACGCCAGGACTAGCGGGGGTTGCTTACAATGAGCAGTTCTTC
TRBV6-6	TRBD2	14	TRBJ2-7	CASSLIAGLYEQYF	TGTGCCAGCAGCCTTATAGCGGGGCTCTACGAGCAGTACTTC
TRBV18	NA	16	TRBJ1-3	CASSPASLISGNTIYF	TGTGCCAGCTCACCCGCGAGCCTGATCTCTGGAAACACCATATATTTT
TRBV6-1	NA	16	TRBJ1-1	CASIEDRTATNTEAFF	TGTGCCAGCATTGAAGACAGAACTGCTACCAACACTGAAGCTTTCTTT
TRBV6-1	NA	15	TRBJ1-2	CASSEMWSANYGYTF	TGTGCCAGCAGTGAAATGTGGTCAGCTAACTATGGCTACACCTTC
TRBV5-1	NA	16	TRBJ2-2	CASSPRQTANTGELFF	TGCGCCAGCAGCCCGAGGCAGACCGCGAACACCGGGGAGCTGTTTTTT
TRBV5-1	NA	12	TRBJ2-5	CASSGTLETQYF	TGCGCCAGCAGCGGCACCTTAGAGACCCAGTACTTC
TRBV19	TRBD1	13	TRBJ2-7	CASSKTTGYEQYF	TGTGCCAGTAGTAAGACGACAGGGTACGAGCAGTACTTC
TRBV5-1	TRBD1	19	TRBJ2-6	CASSLLTTGGYPGANVLTF	TGCGCCAGCAGCCTCCTGACGACAGGGGGCTATCCTGGGGCCAACGTCCTGACTTTC
TRBV2	NA	14	TRBJ2-7	CASRGTQVRYEQYF	TGTGCCAGCAGGGGGACACAGGTACGCTACGAGCAGTACTTC
TRBV6-1	NA	14	TRBJ2-2	CASSGWGVTGELFF	TGTGCCAGCAGCGGGTGGGGGGTTACCGGGGAGCTGTTTTTT
TRBV2	NA	16	TRBJ1-6	CASRGAGASYNSPLHF	TGTGCCAGCAGGGGCGCAGGGGCCTCCTATAATTCACCCCTCCACTTT
TRBV18	TRBD1	13	TRBJ1-4	CASSSQGAEKLFF	TGTGCCAGCTCATCACAGGGGGCAGAGAAACTGTTTTTT
TRBV25-1	NA	14	TRBJ1-6	CASRQSSYNSPLHF	TGTGCCAGTAGACAGAGCTCCTATAATTCACCCCTCCACTTT
TRBV4-2	TRBD2	21	TRBJ2-3	CASSQVGASGGRQLSTDTQYF	TGTGCCAGCAGCCAAGTTGGTGCTAGCGGGGGGCGACAACTGAGCACAGATACGCAGTATTTT
TRBV19	TRBD1	13	TRBJ2-3	CASGQGAWGTQYF	TGTGCCAGTGGACAGGGGGCGTGGGGTACGCAGTATTTT
TRBV30	NA	14	TRBJ1-2	CAWSARGGFYGYTF	TGTGCCTGGAGTGCCCGTGGAGGGTTCTATGGCTACACCTTC
TRBV11-3	TRBD1	15	TRBJ2-1	CASSPGQGSYNEQFF	TGTGCCAGCAGCCCGGGACAGGGTTCCTACAATGAGCAGTTCTTC
TRBV7-9	NA	16	TRBJ1-2	CASSLDAIGGGYGYTF	TGTGCCAGCAGCTTAGACGCGATTGGGGGAGGCTATGGCTACACCTTC
TRBV30	NA	12	TRBJ2-1	CAWSVLRNEQFF	TGTGCCTGGAGTGTTTTGCGGAATGAGCAGTTCTTC
TRBV6-5	TRBD1	14	TRBJ2-7	CASSSGTGGSEQYF	TGTGCCAGCAGTTCCGGGACAGGGGGCTCCGAGCAGTACTTC
TRBV13	TRBD2	17	TRBJ2-1	CASSTTGSGGASNEQFF	TGTGCCAGCAGCACCACGGGGAGCGGGGGGGCCTCTAATGAGCAGTTCTTC
TRBV6-5	NA	14	TRBJ1-5	CASSYRTGMKPQHF	TGTGCCAGCAGTTACCGGACGGGGATGAAGCCCCAGCATTTT
TRBV6-5	NA	13	TRBJ1-1	CASSYAQWPEAFF	TGTGCCAGCAGTTACGCTCAATGGCCTGAAGCTTTCTTT
TRBV29-1	NA	13	TRBJ2-2	CSANYKNTGELFF	TGCAGCGCCAACTACAAGAACACCGGGGAGCTGTTTTTT
TRBV4-1	NA	13	TRBJ2-5	CASSLDRRETQYF	TGCGCCAGCAGCCTAGACCGGAGGGAGACCCAGTACTTC
TRBV9	NA	14	TRBJ1-2	CASSVKNSNYGYTF	TGTGCCAGCAGCGTAAAGAACAGTAACTATGGCTACACCTTC
TRBV7-2	NA	15	TRBJ2-7	CASSSQAQGAYEQYF	TGTGCCAGCAGCTCCCAAGCTCAGGGCGCCTACGAGCAGTACTTC
TRBV18	TRBD1	12	TRBJ1-2	CASSMDRGGYTF	TGTGCCAGCTCAATGGACAGGGGCGGCTACACCTTC
TRBV5-1	NA	17	TRBJ2-5	CASSSGPGGRIEETQYF	TGCGCCAGCAGCTCAGGACCCGGAGGCCGGATTGAAGAGACCCAGTACTTC
TRBV9	NA	13	TRBJ1-6	CASSEGGNSPLHF	TGTGCCAGCAGCGAGGGAGGAAATTCACCCCTCCACTTT
TRBV23-1	TRBD1	19	TRBJ2-6	CASSQLKPGQGLGANVLTF	TGCGCCAGCAGTCAACTTAAACCGGGACAGGGACTTGGGGCCAACGTCCTGACTTTC
TRBV6-5	TRBD1	14	TRBJ1-5	CASSYSQGAQPQHF	TGTGCCAGCAGTTACTCGCAGGGGGCTCAGCCCCAGCATTTT
TRBV2	TRBD1	14	TRBJ2-5	CASSTGTGKETQYF	TGTGCCAGCAGCACCGGGACAGGGAAAGAGACCCAGTACTTC
TRBV13	TRBD2	16	TRBJ2-3	CASSFAVGGRTDTQYF	TGTGCCAGCAGCTTCGCGGTCGGGGGGAGGACAGATACGCAGTATTTT
TRBV6-1	NA	13	TRBJ1-5	CAIGGDSNQPQHF	TGTGCCATCGGGGGGGATAGCAATCAGCCCCAGCATTTT
TRBV6-6	NA	15	TRBJ2-1	CASKHWGVRYNEQFF	TGTGCCAGCAAACACTGGGGGGTCCGGTACAATGAGCAGTTCTTC
TRBV5-1	NA	12	TRBJ2-3	CASSLASDTQYF	TGCGCCAGCAGCTTGGCTTCAGATACGCAGTATTTT
TRBV15	TRBD1	15	TRBJ1-2	CATNNGRDRVRSYTF	TGTGCCACGAACAACGGCCGGGACAGGGTTCGGAGCTACACCTTC
TRBV18	NA	14	TRBJ1-1	CASSPPRTGGFPFF	TGTGCCAGCTCACCACCCCGGACGGGAGGGTTTCCTTTCTTT
TRBV2	TRBD2	15	TRBJ2-3	CASSRSGGAGDTQYF	TGTGCCAGCAGTCGTAGCGGGGGGGCCGGAGATACGCAGTATTTT
TRBV10-1	NA	15	TRBJ1-5	CASSPGGPAGQPQHF	TGCGCCAGCAGCCCCGGAGGGCCCGCGGGGCAGCCCCAGCATTTT
TRBV10-3	NA	16	TRBJ1-1	CAISDDRPEMNTEAFF	TGTGCCATCAGTGACGACAGGCCGGAAATGAACACTGAAGCTTTCTTT
TRBV7-9	TRBD1	15	TRBJ1-4	CASSPRTGANEKLFF	TGTGCCAGCAGCCCTCGGACAGGGGCTAATGAAAAACTGTTTTTT
TRBV6-1	NA	15	TRBJ1-1	CASSDSGVGNTEAFF	TGTGCCAGCAGTGACTCAGGGGTGGGGAACACTGAAGCTTTCTTT
TRBV19	NA	14	TRBJ1-5	CASSAGYSNQPQHF	TGTGCCAGTAGCGCAGGGTACAGCAATCAGCCCCAGCATTTT
TRBV5-4	NA	15	TRBJ2-5	CASSLRDSLQETQYF	TGTGCCAGCAGCTTGAGGGACTCCCTCCAAGAGACCCAGTACTTC
TRBV2	NA	15	TRBJ1-2	CASKRQDPYNYGYTF	TGTGCCAGCAAACGACAGGATCCTTATAACTATGGCTACACCTTC
TRBV2	NA	14	TRBJ2-5	CASSERRRGETQYF	TGTGCCAGCAGTGAACGCCGCAGAGGGGAGACCCAGTACTTC
TRBV19	TRBD1	14	TRBJ2-7	CASSPGQGPYEQYF	TGTGCCAGTAGTCCTGGACAGGGTCCCTACGAGCAGTACTTC
TRBV7-9	NA	13	TRBJ1-2	CASSSSGVGGYTF	TGTGCCAGCAGCTCCTCCGGGGTTGGCGGCTACACCTTC
TRBV28	TRBD1	14	TRBJ1-2	CASSLWDSQWGYTF	TGTGCCAGCAGTTTGTGGGACAGTCAGTGGGGCTACACCTTC
TRBV27	NA	15	TRBJ1-5	CASGGQPYSNQPQHF	TGTGCCAGCGGTGGACAGCCCTATAGCAATCAGCCCCAGCATTTT